A single sample gave rise to the 31 T cell receptor beta chains below, sequenced in a study of read filtering for tumor transcriptome and immune sequencing. Molecular barcoded adaptors covering alpha/delta and beta/gamma chains were used on approximately 400 ng RNA. TCRdb reprocessed the reads with MiXCR, giving one entry per CDR3 protein. The repertoire holds around 130,000 distinct CDR3 sequences, with roughly 13% as singletons. Sequencing was carried out using a population of CD138-negative cells sorted from bone marrow. The receptors were sampled from a donor at least 40 years old with multiple myeloma.

This clonotype was detected many times. V usage is TRBV7-9 and J usage is TRBJ2-1, with TRBD2 matching 9 bases. V gave up 6 bases and J gave up 5 bases; unmatched junction bases: 5. CDR3 length: 14 residues. Germline CDR1 reads SEHNR; CDR2 reads FQNEAQ (reference sequence). In DNA, the CDR3 is TGTGCCAGCAGTCTGGGACTAGCAGACAATGAGCAGTTCTTC. Amino acid sequence: CASSLGLADNEQFF.

CDR3 sequence: CASSFLDSNSPLHF. The CDR3 DNA is TGTGCCAGCAGTTTCCTCGACAGTAACTCACCCCTCCACTTT. This sequence joins TRBV28 and TRBJ1-6; perhaps TRBD1 as D (5 bases). V was trimmed by 3 bases and J by 10 bases, leaving 13 bases between them. Germline V gives CDR1 MDHEN, CDR2 SYDVKM. The CDR3 covers 14 residues.

This clonotype has a count of ten or more. V is TRBV5-1 and J is TRBJ2-5; 11 bases agree with TRBD2. Germline CDR1 is SGHRS and CDR2 is YFSETQ. The CDR3 spans 17 residues. The trim removed 0 bases at V and 5 bases at J, leaving 9 bases unmatched. For the CDR3, the DNA is TGCGCCAGCAGCTTGGAAGGTAGCGGGGGGGCCCGCGAGACCCAGTACTTC. Translating it yields CASSLEGSGGARETQYF.

A note on this clonotype: A much more abundant neighbour one base away suggests this may be a read error. The chain combines TRBV29-1 with TRBJ2-2; D assignment may be TRBD1 or TRBD2 (5 bases each). Germline V gene lookup returns CDR1 SQVTM and CDR2 ANQGSEA. The V and J ends lost 7 bases and 5 bases respectively, with 20 bases between them. This CDR3 contains 15 residues. The chain's CDR3 is CSGTLGDTTTGELFF. CDR3 sequence (DNA): TGCAGCGGGACCTTGGGGGATACTACGACCGGGGAGCTGTTTTTT.

The sample holds many counts of this clonotype. The chain uses TRBV7-9 and TRBJ1-5; D remains unclear. V gave up 3 bases and J gave up 5 bases, with 8 bases separating them. Germline assignment: CDR1 SEHNR and CDR2 FQNEAQ (reference sequence). The CDR3 contains 13 residues. The CDR3 DNA reads as TGTGCCAGCAGCTTCGTGGGTGATCAGCCCCAGCATTTT. This encodes CASSFVGDQPQHF.

This clonotype appeared many times. The J gene is TRBJ1-1, the V gene TRBV5-1; 8 bases fit TRBD1. Germline V lookup: CDR1 SGHRS, CDR2 YFSETQ. The CDR3 loop spans 14 amino acids. The J segment lost 8 bases and the V segment lost 2 bases, leaving 8 bases of the junction unmatched. CDR3 sequence (DNA): TGCGCCAGCAGCTTTGCACAGGGGGTATCCGAAGCTTTCTTT. Translated, it gives CASSFAQGVSEAFF.

This clonotype appeared many times. The genes are TRBV7-9 and TRBJ2-1; D unclear. Trimming cost V 1 base and J 0 bases, with 19 bases left between them. CDR1 and CDR2 from the germline V gene are SEHNR and FQNEAQ (reference sequence). This CDR3 comprises 19 residues. The CDR3 sequence is CASSLGKRSDRSSYNEQFF. The CDR3 DNA sequence: TGTGCCAGCAGCTTAGGGAAAAGGTCTGATCGGAGCTCCTACAATGAGCAGTTCTTC.

For this clonotype: A much larger clone lies a single base off, so this may be a read error. The chain couples TRBV28 to TRBJ2-1; tentatively, D is TRBD2 (6 bases). Germline CDR1 is MDHEN and CDR2 is SYDVKM. The CDR3 is 16 amino acids. Trimming cost V 5 bases and J 8 bases, with 22 bases left between them. CDR3 nucleotides: TGTGCCAGCAGTCCGCCCCTAACGGGAGTTAACGATGAGCAGTTCTTC. It is translated as CASSPPLTGVNDEQFF.

This clonotype showed up many times. The chain recombines TRBV7-2 with TRBJ2-1; the D is unclear. The CDR3 contains 15 residues. Trimming shortened V by 1 base and J by 7 bases, and 14 bases separated the two germline ends. Per germline, CDR1 SGHTA and CDR2 FQGNSA. CDR3 nucleotides: TGTGCCAGCAGCTTAGGAGATTCCGATGCTAATGAGCAGTTCTTC. The encoded protein is CASSLGDSDANEQFF. The whole variable domain, filled in from reference TRBV7-2 and TRBJ2-1, reads GAGVSQSPSNKVTEKGKDVELRCDPISGHTALYWYRQSLGQGLEFLIYFQGNSAPDKSGLPSDRFSAERTGGSVSTLTIQRTQQEDSAVYLCASSLGDSDANEQFFGPGTRLTVL.

This clonotype was seen repeatedly, ten times or more. The chain couples TRBV20-1 to TRBJ1-3; unclear D gene. This CDR3 comprises 13 residues. CDR1 is DFQATT and CDR2 is SNEGSKA in the germline V gene (reference sequence). The germline V and J ends were trimmed by 2 bases and 0 bases, with 5 bases remaining between them. The CDR3 sequence: CSARLSSGNTIYF. The CDR3 DNA sequence: TGCAGTGCTAGACTGAGCTCTGGAAACACCATATATTTT.

This clonotype was counted ten times or more. The chain is built from TRBV20-1 and TRBJ1-2, with no clear D. CDR1 is DFQATT, CDR2 SNEGSKA, per germline (reference sequence). V was shortened by 1 base and J by 2 bases, with 8 bases between the two germline ends. The CDR3 has 13 residues. CDR3 in amino acids: CSARVGLNYGYTF. In DNA, the CDR3 is TGCAGTGCTAGAGTGGGGTTAAACTATGGCTACACCTTC.

The gene calls are TRBV9 and TRBJ2-1, with 7 bases aligning to TRBD2. V dropped 4 bases and J dropped 7; count of bases not matched to a gene: 11. The CDR3 is 15 residues long. CDR1 and CDR2 (germline): SGDLS, YYNGEE. CDR3 nucleotides: TGTGCCAGCAGCCCAATCGCGGGAGTTGGGAATGAGCAGTTCTTC. Translation gives CASSPIAGVGNEQFF.

This clonotype was counted many times. The rearrangement links TRBV6-2 or TRBV6-3 to TRBJ1-5; 8 bases match TRBD1. J lost 4 bases, V lost 8 bases, and 7 bases had no gene match. The CDR3 runs to 14 residues. Germline V gene data show CDR1 as MNHEY and CDR2 as SVGEGT. The CDR3 reads CASGGDRWNQPQHF. CDR3 bases: TGTGCCAGCGGTGGGGACAGGTGGAATCAGCCCCAGCATTTT.

At least ten counts were recorded for this clonotype. This chain joins TRBV19 and TRBJ2-3; TRBD2 aligns across 9 bases. CDR1 LNHDA and CDR2 SQIVND come from the germline V gene (reference sequence). Losses at the gene ends were 1 base for V and 2 bases for J; bases not matched to a gene: 4. The CDR3 consists of 16 residues. The CDR3 DNA is TGTGCCAGTAGTATAGCGTCTAGCGGGACCACAGATACGCAGTATTTT. Protein: CASSIASSGTTDTQYF.

In this sample, this clonotype turned up many times. The J gene is TRBJ2-5, the V gene TRBV10-3; TRBD1 aligns across 11 bases. Germline V gene lookup returns CDR1 ENHRY and CDR2 SYGVKD. The CDR3 runs 13 residues. V dropped 10 bases and J dropped 9; count of bases not matched to a gene: 10. The CDR3 spells CATLGQGDVAQYF. The CDR3 DNA sequence: TGTGCCACCTTGGGACAGGGGGATGTGGCCCAGTACTTC.

This clonotype was picked up many times. The chain carries TRBV11-2 and TRBJ1-2; D is unresolved. Germline CDR1 SGHAT, CDR2 FQNNGV. The CDR3 extends over 14 amino acids. V gave up 0 bases and J gave up 1 base, with 6 bases separating them. The CDR3 DNA sequence: TGTGCCAGCAGCTTAGATCCAGATAACTATGGCTACACCTTC. Translated, it gives CASSLDPDNYGYTF.

The chain carries TRBV5-1 and TRBJ1-1; 8 bases line up with TRBD1. The germline gives CDR1 SGHRS, CDR2 YFSETQ. Trimming at V came to 4 bases and at J to 4 bases, leaving 6 bases not matched to a gene. This CDR3 region has 14 residues. The chain's CDR3 is CASSEQGEATEAFF. CDR3 nucleotide sequence: TGCGCCAGCAGCGAACAGGGGGAAGCCACTGAAGCTTTCTTT. Supplemented by reference TRBV5-1 and TRBJ1-1, the full variable domain reads KAGVTQTPRYLIKTRGQQVTLSCSPISGHRSVSWYQQTPGQGLQFLFEYFSETQRNKGNFPGRFSGRQFSNSRSEMNVSTLELGDSALYLCASSEQGEATEAFFGQGTRLTVV.

The sample holds many counts of this clonotype. This chain uses TRBV5-1 with TRBJ2-6; D not resolved. With 0 bases removed from V and 2 bases from J, the gap between germline ends came to 12 bases. Germline values: CDR1 SGHRS, CDR2 YFSETQ. CDR3 length: 17 residues. The CDR3 protein is CASSLGFDQPGANVLTF. CDR3 DNA sequence: TGCGCCAGCAGCTTGGGGTTTGATCAACCTGGGGCCAACGTCCTGACTTTC. Full variable domain (remainder filled in from reference TRBV5-1 and TRBJ2-6): KAGVTQTPRYLIKTRGQQVTLSCSPISGHRSVSWYQQTPGQGLQFLFEYFSETQRNKGNFPGRFSGRQFSNSRSEMNVSTLELGDSALYLCASSLGFDQPGANVLTFGAGSRLTVL.

In its sample, this clonotype was seen a few times. CDR3 sequence: CASSLQGGGAADTQYF. CDR3 bases: TGTGCCAGCAGCTTACAAGGCGGGGGGGCCGCGGATACGCAGTATTTT. J is TRBJ2-3 and V is TRBV11-1; 9 nucleotides match TRBD2. This CDR3 is 16 amino acids long. Trimming took 2 bases from V and 6 from J; bases not matched to a gene: 9. CDR1 and CDR2 (germline): SGHAT, FQDESV (reference sequence).

This clonotype was observed many times. The rearrangement links TRBV5-1 to TRBJ2-1; no clear D. The CDR3 consists of 15 residues. Germline-derived CDR1 and CDR2 are SGHRS and YFSETQ. Trimming shortened V by 5 bases and J by 2 bases, and 14 bases separated the two germline ends. The DNA for the CDR3 is TGCGCCAGCAGTAAAGACACTCAACCCTACAATGAGCAGTTCTTC. Translating gives CASSKDTQPYNEQFF.

This clonotype was counted ten times or more. The rearrangement uses TRBV29-1 and TRBJ2-5; 9 nucleotides agree with TRBD1. V dropped 6 bases and J dropped 3; count of bases not matched to a gene: 5. The V gene's germline CDR1 is SQVTM and CDR2 ANQGSEA. CDR3 length equals 13 residues. CDR3 region: CSVSTGGEETQYF. Written as DNA, the CDR3 is TGCAGCGTGAGCACAGGGGGCGAAGAGACCCAGTACTTC.

At least ten counts were recorded for this clonotype. The CDR3 is CASSFLSGNKDTQYF. The DNA of the CDR3 is TGCGCCAGCAGCTTCCTCTCCGGGAATAAGGATACGCAGTATTTT. The chain joins TRBV5-1 to TRBJ2-3; maybe TRBD2 (5 bases). The germline V gene has CDR1 SGHRS and CDR2 YFSETQ. The CDR3 covers 15 residues. The germline V and J ends were trimmed by 2 bases and 6 bases, with 16 bases remaining between them. The full variable domain, completed using reference TRBV5-1 and TRBJ2-3, is KAGVTQTPRYLIKTRGQQVTLSCSPISGHRSVSWYQQTPGQGLQFLFEYFSETQRNKGNFPGRFSGRQFSNSRSEMNVSTLELGDSALYLCASSFLSGNKDTQYFGPGTRLTVL.

This clonotype was counted ten times or more. At one end the junction does not follow the germline gene, possibly because of a read error. V gene TRBV19 combines with J gene TRBJ1-4; D remains unclear. Per the germline V gene, CDR1 is LNHDA and CDR2 is SQIVND (reference sequence). The CDR3 has 14 amino acids. The CDR3 nucleotides are TGTGCCAGCAGTAGGGCGGCAACTAATGAAAAACTGTTTTTT. Amino acids: CASSRAATNEKLFF.

Details on this clonotype: This may be a read error: a much more frequent sequence differs by one nucleotide. The rearrangement links TRBV28 to TRBJ2-7, with D perhaps given as TRBD1 or TRBD2 (5 bases each). Germline loops: CDR1 MDHEN, CDR2 SYDVKM. The CDR3 consists of 15 residues. V shed 4 bases and J shed 5 bases, with 18 bases lying between them. CDR3 sequence reads: CASSSMRVRADEQYF. The CDR3 region has the DNA TGTGCCAGCAGTTCAATGAGGGTCAGGGCCGACGAGCAGTACTTC.

This clonotype has ten or more counts. CDR3: CASSFEGSPTETQYF. The CDR3 coding sequence is TGTGCCAGCAGCTTTGAGGGTTCCCCTACCGAGACCCAGTACTTC. The V gene is TRBV7-2, the J gene TRBJ2-5, with TRBD2 as a possible D gene (5 bases). Trimming pared 3 bases from V and 5 bases from J, leaving 16 bases between. The germline V gene has CDR1 SGHTA and CDR2 FQGNSA. This CDR3 is built from 15 residues. The whole variable domain, filled in from reference TRBV7-2 and TRBJ2-5, reads GAGVSQSPSNKVTEKGKDVELRCDPISGHTALYWYRQSLGQGLEFLIYFQGNSAPDKSGLPSDRFSAERTGGSVSTLTIQRTQQEDSAVYLCASSFEGSPTETQYFGPGTRLLVL.

The rearrangement uses TRBV12-3 or TRBV12-4 and TRBJ1-1; maybe TRBD1 (5 bases). This CDR3 is 15 amino acids long. V lost 2 bases and J 1 base, leaving 11 bases between the germline ends. The CDR3 DNA sequence: TGTGCCAGCAGTTTACCGGGGACGGGGAACACTGAAGCTTTCTTT. Its protein is CASSLPGTGNTEAFF.

As concerns this clonotype: A much larger clone lies one base from this, so it may be a read error. The rearrangement links TRBV7-2 to TRBJ2-5; tentative D call: TRBD2 (5 bases). Germline V gene data show CDR1 as SGHTA and CDR2 as FQGNSA. The length of the CDR3 is 13 residues. CDR3 loop: CAGSFAEVETQYF. The CDR3 DNA sequence: TGTGCCGGCAGCTTCGCGGAGGTGGAGACCCAGTACTTC.

This clonotype was counted many times. The V gene is TRBV3-1, the J gene TRBJ2-7, with D possibly TRBD2 on 5 matching bases. The CDR3 has 14 amino acids. The V gene's germline CDR1 is LGHDT and CDR2 YNNKEL (reference sequence). V dropped 5 bases and J dropped 5 bases, with 16 bases sitting between them. The CDR3 DNA sequence: TGTGCCAGCAGCGCCCTCGGGGAAAGGGACGAGCAGTACTTC. Protein: CASSALGERDEQYF.

This clonotype appeared many times. V usage is TRBV20-1 and J usage is TRBJ2-7; 7 nucleotides agree with TRBD2. V shed 6 bases, J shed 2 bases, and the junction held 13 bases outside the gene matches. CDR1 and CDR2 from the germline V gene are DFQATT and SNEGSKA (reference sequence). The CDR3 covers 15 residues. The CDR3 is CSAPSGGRWPYEQYF. CDR3 DNA: TGCAGTGCCCCGTCAGGCGGGAGATGGCCCTACGAGCAGTACTTC.

This clonotype was seen ten or more times. This chain links TRBV7-9 with TRBJ2-6; D is perhaps TRBD1 or TRBD2 (5 bases each). This CDR3 has 16 residues. Germline CDR1 and CDR2: SEHNR and FQNEAQ (reference sequence). The V end lost 6 bases, the J end lost 3 bases, and 15 bases lay between the germline ends. CDR3 nucleotide sequence: TGTGCCAGCAGTACCGGGGCGTTCAGTGGGGCCAACGTCCTGACTTTC. This sequence encodes CASSTGAFSGANVLTF.

This clonotype was detected many times. The chain combines TRBV6-6 with TRBJ1-5, with 7 bases that match TRBD1. Germline lookup yields CDR1 MNHNY and CDR2 SVGAGI (reference sequence). The CDR3 consists of 15 residues. V shed 2 bases, J shed 4 bases, and the junction held 5 bases outside the gene matches. The CDR3 nucleotides are TGTGCCAGCAGTTACCAGGGGGAAGAGAATCAGCCCCAGCATTTT. It encodes CASSYQGEENQPQHF.